Listed below are T cell receptor beta chains from one sample, sequenced in a study of T-cell memory formation after mild COVID-19. TCRdb re-analysed the 5' RACE reads in MiXCR, keeping a single row per CDR3 protein. Among hundreds of thousands of distinct CDR3 sequences listed, less than 25% were seen once. The specimen sequenced was PBMCs or a T cell subset sorted from them (not recorded which). These receptors were collected from an adult woman who had mild COVID-19 (a few samples of this study predate the infection). Cell type and time point are not known. Both conserved end residues are part of each CDR3. The D gene is left open where the match is weak. For some rows the clone size is stated as once, few or many, or as a class when expanded; others skip it.

cdr3_nt	cdr3_aa	clone_size	v_call	j_call	d_call
TGCGCCAGCAGCGAAGGGGGGGCCTACACCGGGGAGCTGTTTTTT	CASSEGGAYTGELFF	NA	TRBV5-1	TRBJ2-2	NA
TGTGCCAGCAGCTTAGAGTGGCAGGGTGAAGCTTTCTTT	CASSLEWQGEAFF	NA	TRBV7-9	TRBJ1-1	NA
TGTGCCAGCAGTTTAGCCCACCAAGAGACCCAGTACTTC	CASSLAHQETQYF	NA	TRBV12-3/TRBV12-4	TRBJ2-5	NA
TGTGCCAGCACCAGGGACTTCGCCGCAACTAATGAAAAACTGTTTTTT	CASTRDFAATNEKLFF	few	TRBV6-5	TRBJ1-4	NA
TGTGCCAGCACCTTGGCAGGTACCTACGAGCAGTACTTC	CASTLAGTYEQYF	NA	TRBV6-2/TRBV6-3	TRBJ2-7	NA
TGTGCCTGGAGTCGGACTAGCGGGAGTGTGATCTGGACAGATACGCAGTATTTT	CAWSRTSGSVIWTDTQYF	few	TRBV30	TRBJ2-3	TRBD2
TGCAGTGCTAGAGACCTTCTCGGGACAGGAAATAGCAATCAGCCCCAGCATTTT	CSARDLLGTGNSNQPQHF	NA	TRBV20-1	TRBJ1-5	TRBD1
TGTGCCAGCAGCTTACTTGCCTTTATGTCCTACGAGCAGTACTTC	CASSLLAFMSYEQYF	many	TRBV7-6	TRBJ2-7	NA
TGCAGTGCTCGACAGGGTCGGGATAATTCACCCCTCCACTTT	CSARQGRDNSPLHF	few	TRBV20-1	TRBJ1-6	TRBD1
TGTGCCAGCAGTGAACCGGCTAGCGGGAGGCCAGATACGCAGTATTTT	CASSEPASGRPDTQYF	few	TRBV6-1	TRBJ2-3	TRBD2
TGTGCCAGCAAAATCCACGAAAAACTGTTTTTT	CASKIHEKLFF	NA	TRBV11-2	TRBJ1-4	NA
TGTGCCAGCAGAAGCACAGGACAGACTAATGAAAAACTGTTTTTT	CASRSTGQTNEKLFF	few	TRBV7-6	TRBJ1-4	NA
TGTGCCAGCAGCTTAGTATGGGGAGAGTACGATCAGCCCCAGCATTTT	CASSLVWGEYDQPQHF	few	TRBV7-8	TRBJ1-5	NA
TGTGCCATCAGTGACACTAGCGGTTTCTCCTACAATGAGCAGTTCTTC	CAISDTSGFSYNEQFF	few	TRBV10-3	TRBJ2-1	TRBD2
TGTGCCAGCAGCTTCCCCCACACATTGAACACTGAAGCTTTCTTT	CASSFPHTLNTEAFF	NA	TRBV5-5	TRBJ1-1	NA
TGCAGTGCTACCAGGGGGATCGTCACCGGGGAGCTGTTTTTT	CSATRGIVTGELFF	many	TRBV20-1	TRBJ2-2	TRBD1
TGTGCCAGCAGTTTACCACTTACTAGCACAGATACGCAGTATTTT	CASSLPLTSTDTQYF	NA	TRBV12-3/TRBV12-4	TRBJ2-3	NA
TGCAGTGCACCGACTAGCGGGGGATCAGATACGCAGTATTTT	CSAPTSGGSDTQYF	NA	TRBV20-1	TRBJ2-3	TRBD2
TGTGCCAGCACCCGGACAGGTTCCTACGAGCAGTACTTC	CASTRTGSYEQYF	few	TRBV12-3/TRBV12-4	TRBJ2-7	TRBD1
TGTGCCAGCACTCGGGGGACCCAAGAGACCCAGTACTTC	CASTRGTQETQYF	NA	TRBV16	TRBJ2-5	NA
TGCGCCAGCAGCCTGGCAGGGACTCTGAACACTGAAGCTTTCTTT	CASSLAGTLNTEAFF	NA	TRBV4-1	TRBJ1-1	NA
TGTGCCAGCAGCTTACGAGGTTACAATGAGCAGTTCTTC	CASSLRGYNEQFF	many	TRBV7-2	TRBJ2-1	NA
TGTGCCAGCACCAAAGGACCGGGACAGGAAGCTTTCTTT	CASTKGPGQEAFF	NA	TRBV7-8	TRBJ1-1	TRBD1
TGCGCCAGCAGCAGACCGGGACTAGCGGGAGATACCGGGGAGCTGTTTTTT	CASSRPGLAGDTGELFF	NA	TRBV5-1	TRBJ2-2	TRBD2
TGTGCCAGCAGTGTTAGCCCACGGGGAGGGAAGGGCGAGCAGTACTTC	CASSVSPRGGKGEQYF	few	TRBV2	TRBJ2-7	TRBD2
TGTGCCAGCAGCTTAGACAACGGAGCGGGAGGGCCATCCGATGAGCAGTTCTTC	CASSLDNGAGGPSDEQFF	NA	TRBV11-2	TRBJ2-1	TRBD2
TGTGCCAGCAGCCACGGACTAGCGGGAGTATCCACCGGGGAGCTGTTTTTT	CASSHGLAGVSTGELFF	few	TRBV7-2	TRBJ2-2	TRBD2
TGTGCCAGTAGCTTACTAACAAGCGGGACGAATGAGCAGTTCTTC	CASSLLTSGTNEQFF	NA	TRBV7-6	TRBJ2-1	TRBD2
TGTGCCACCAGCAGAGAAGGACAGGAGGTGGACCTAGCGGGATTCGGGATGGACGAGCAGTACTTC	CATSREGQEVDLAGFGMDEQYF	NA	TRBV15	TRBJ2-7	TRBD2
TGTGCCAGCAGCGACCCCCCTGGGGGTAGCTCCTACAATGAGCAGTTCTTC	CASSDPPGGSSYNEQFF	few	TRBV7-6	TRBJ2-1	NA
TGTGCCAGCAGCTTAGTAGGGGAGGGCTACACCTTC	CASSLVGEGYTF	NA	TRBV7-2	TRBJ1-2	NA
TGCAGTGCTTGGACTAGCGGGGGGTATAATGAGCAGTTCTTC	CSAWTSGGYNEQFF	NA	TRBV20-1	TRBJ2-1	TRBD2
TGTGCCAGCAGTTACCACAGGGTTAACACTGAAGCTTTCTTT	CASSYHRVNTEAFF	NA	TRBV6-5	TRBJ1-1	NA
TGTGCCAGCAGCTTAGGATTCCCGGGAGGCCTCACAGATACGCAGTATTTT	CASSLGFPGGLTDTQYF	few	TRBV7-6	TRBJ2-3	TRBD2
TGTGCCAGCAGCCAAGACAGAGCCTACGAGCAGTACTTC	CASSQDRAYEQYF	many	TRBV3-1	TRBJ2-7	NA
TGTGCCAGCAGAAAAACAGGGGCTGGGGCCAACGTCCTGACTTTC	CASRKTGAGANVLTF	NA	TRBV6-5	TRBJ2-6	TRBD1
TGTGCCAGCAGCTCTACAGGGTACGGAGAGACCCAGTACTTC	CASSSTGYGETQYF	NA	TRBV5-6	TRBJ2-5	NA
TGTGCCAGCAGCCAGTTCAAGAACACTGAAGCTTTCTTT	CASSQFKNTEAFF	few	TRBV14	TRBJ1-1	NA
TGTGCCAGCAGCCCCCGGCTCCTGACAGGGCCCACGGGAGCTTTCTTT	CASSPRLLTGPTGAFF	few	TRBV9	TRBJ1-1	TRBD1
TGTGCCAGCAGCCCGTCGACTAGCGGGACCGAGGGTTATACGCAGTATTTT	CASSPSTSGTEGYTQYF	NA	TRBV7-6	TRBJ2-3	TRBD2
TGTGCCAGCAGGGAAGACAGCACCTCCTACGAGCAGTACTTC	CASREDSTSYEQYF	few	TRBV14	TRBJ2-7	NA
TGTGCCTTAGGGCACCCGAACACCGGGGAGCTGTTTTTT	CALGHPNTGELFF	few	TRBV24-1	TRBJ2-2	NA
TGTGCCAGCAACGATCAGGTCGCGGGGAATTCACCCCTCCACTTT	CASNDQVAGNSPLHF	NA	TRBV7-2	TRBJ1-6	NA
TGTGCCAGCAGCGTCGGGTCGGATTATGGCTACACCTTC	CASSVGSDYGYTF	NA	TRBV13	TRBJ1-2	NA
TGCAGTGCTAGAGGTGGACTAGCGTCTTCCTACGAGCAGTACTTC	CSARGGLASSYEQYF	NA	TRBV20-1	TRBJ2-7	TRBD2
TGTGCCAGCAGCCAAAGTGAGTCCCCCGACAGGGCTCCCGGGGAGCTGTTTTTT	CASSQSESPDRAPGELFF	many	TRBV3-1	TRBJ2-2	TRBD1
TGTGCCAGCAGATGGACGTCCACAGATACGCAGTATTTT	CASRWTSTDTQYF	few	TRBV6-2/TRBV6-3	TRBJ2-3	NA
TGTGCCAGCAGCCCCCGGACAGGGGGCTCTGGCGAGCAGTTCTTC	CASSPRTGGSGEQFF	NA	TRBV3-1	TRBJ2-1	TRBD1
TGTGCCAGCAGCTTCGTGGTTAGGGAGCAGTTCTTC	CASSFVVREQFF	few	TRBV11-1	TRBJ2-1	NA
TGTGCCAGCAGCTTATTAGACAGGGGAGGATCACCCCTCCACTTT	CASSLLDRGGSPLHF	NA	TRBV7-2	TRBJ1-6	TRBD1
TGTGCCAGCTCACCCTCGACAGGGTCGGGCGAAGCTTTCTTT	CASSPSTGSGEAFF	few	TRBV18	TRBJ1-1	TRBD1